The 22 T cell receptor beta chains below were found in one sample sequenced in a study of blood T cell repertoires in COVID-19. The repertoire was sequenced with immunoSEQ multiplex PCR; TCRdb's copy has only in-frame clones and lacks some. This table holds roughly 200,000 clones, more than 75% found once. The specimen was PBMCs or T cells enriched from blood (not recorded which). The receptors come from a woman younger than 45 who had recovered from COVID-19.

The CDR3 here is CASSFLPGGKNIQYF. The DNA of the CDR3 is TGTGCCAGCAGTTTCCTTCCCGGGGGCAAAAACATTCAGTACTTC. The V and J genes are TRBV27 and TRBJ2-4, with a possible D match to TRBD2 (6 bases). In germline, CDR1 is MNHEY, CDR2 SMNVEV (reference sequence). Between the trimmed V and J ends, which lost 3 bases and 3 bases, there was a span of 12 bases. This CDR3 has 15 residues.

The CDR3 nucleotides are TGTGCCAGCAGGAGGAGGGCCGGGGATACGCAGTATTTT. The encoded protein is CASRRRAGDTQYF. The chain recombines TRBV2 with TRBJ2-3; D may be TRBD2 (6 bases). From germline, CDR1 is SNHLY and CDR2 FYNNEI. The V end lost 6 bases, the J end lost 6 bases, and 13 bases lay between the germline ends. The CDR3 sequence is 13 residues long. Supplemented by reference TRBV2 and TRBJ2-3, the full variable domain reads EPEVTQTPSHQVTQMGQEVILRCVPISNHLYFYWYRQILGQKVEFLVSFYNNEISEKSEIFDDQFSVERPDGSNFTLKIRSTKLEDSAMYFCASRRRAGDTQYFGPGTRLTVL.

There are a few counts of this clone. The chain employs TRBV28 and TRBJ2-2; D possibly corresponds to TRBD1 (5 bases). CDR3 length: 13 residues. The V end lost 3 bases, the J end lost 5 bases, and 7 bases lay between the germline ends. CDR1 and CDR2 from the germline V gene are MDHEN and SYDVKM. CDR3 nucleotides: TGTGCCAGCAGTTTGACAGTTACCGGGGAGCTGTTTTTT. Amino acids: CASSLTVTGELFF.

This clone turned up a few times. The chain links TRBV9 to TRBJ2-2; tentative D call: TRBD1 (5 bases). Germline CDR1 is SGDLS and CDR2 is YYNGEE. CDR3 length: 16 amino acids. The V gene lost 0 bases and the J gene lost 5 bases, with 14 bases spanning the gap. Written as DNA, the CDR3 is TGTGCCAGCAGCGTAGTTAGGGGCTTGGATACCGGGGAGCTGTTTTTT. Translating gives CASSVVRGLDTGELFF.

The chain is built from TRBV7-9 and TRBJ1-3; D is unresolved. This CDR3 has 14 residues. Germline V gene sequence: CDR1 SEHNR, CDR2 FQNEAQ (reference sequence). The V end lost 6 bases, the J end lost 1 base, and 10 bases lay between the germline ends. The CDR3 DNA reads as TGTGCCAGCAGTCTGGAGGGTTCTGGAAACACCATATATTTT. Translation: CASSLEGSGNTIYF.

This sequence joins TRBV19 and TRBJ1-5, with TRBD1 identical over 7 bases. The CDR3 loop spans 16 amino acids. Unmatched junction bases numbered 10, after V lost 8 bases and J lost 0 bases. CDR1 and CDR2 (germline): LNHDA, SQIVND (reference sequence). The chain's CDR3 is CASLGDSPYSNQPQHF. The CDR3, as DNA: TGTGCCAGTCTGGGGGACAGCCCGTATAGCAATCAGCCCCAGCATTTT. Full variable domain (missing parts from reference TRBV19 and TRBJ1-5): DGGITQSPKYLFRKEGQNVTLSCEQNLNHDAMYWYRQDPGQGLRLIYYSQIVNDFQKGDIAEGYSVSREKKESFPLTVTSAQKNPTAFYLCASLGDSPYSNQPQHFGDGTRLSIL.

V usage is TRBV27 and J usage is TRBJ2-1; maybe TRBD2 (7 bases). The V end was cut by 3 bases, the J end by 6 bases, with 9 bases between. This CDR3 has 13 residues. Germline V gene data show CDR1 as MNHEY and CDR2 as SMNVEV (reference sequence). The CDR3 sequence is CASSFGGRNEQFF. The CDR3 bases are TGTGCCAGCAGTTTCGGGGGGCGCAATGAGCAGTTCTTC.

The chain has TRBV29-1 and TRBJ2-7, with 13 bases aligning to TRBD2. Per germline, CDR1 SQVTM and CDR2 ANQGSEA. This CDR3 contains 14 residues. Trimming removed 6 bases from V and 2 bases from J; junction bases left unmatched: 4. The chain's CDR3 is CSVAGLAGPYEQYF. The CDR3 coding sequence is TGCAGCGTCGCGGGACTAGCGGGGCCCTACGAGCAGTACTTC.

The V gene is TRBV15, the J gene TRBJ2-7; D ambiguous. Trimming shortened V by 2 bases and J by 1 base, and 6 bases separated the two germline ends. Germline values: CDR1 LNHNV, CDR2 YYDKDF (reference sequence). This CDR3 is built from 13 residues. CDR3 DNA: TGTGCCACCAGCAGAACTCTGTCCTACGAGCAGTACTTC. Translating it yields CATSRTLSYEQYF.

The chain combines TRBV11-2 with TRBJ1-6, with D uncertain. The CDR3 spans 12 residues. Trimming cost V 4 bases and J 10 bases, with 8 bases left between them. Germline-derived CDR1 and CDR2 are SGHAT and FQNNGV. CDR3: CASSSLPSPLHF. The CDR3 DNA follows: TGTGCCAGCAGCTCCCTTCCCTCACCCCTCCACTTT.

This chain connects TRBV5-1 to TRBJ1-2, with TRBD1 matching over 7 bases. The V segment lost 4 bases and the J segment 7 bases; nucleotides outside the gene matches: 1. The CDR3 covers 11 residues. Germline lookup yields CDR1 SGHRS and CDR2 YFSETQ. The CDR3 loop is CASSPGGGYTF. The DNA for the CDR3 is TGCGCCAGCAGCCCAGGGGGTGGCTACACCTTC.

CDR3 DNA sequence: TGTGCCAGTAGTCGCCCACCTAACAGGGGAAAGAACTATGGCTACACCTTC. Protein sequence: CASSRPPNRGKNYGYTF. The genes are TRBV19 and TRBJ1-2; 7 nucleotides align to TRBD1. Germline V lookup: CDR1 LNHDA, CDR2 SQIVND (reference sequence). V was clipped by 5 bases and J by 2 bases; unmatched bases: 14. The length of the CDR3 is 17 residues. Combining the CDR3 with reference TRBV19 and TRBJ1-2 gives the whole variable domain DGGITQSPKYLFRKEGQNVTLSCEQNLNHDAMYWYRQDPGQGLRLIYYSQIVNDFQKGDIAEGYSVSREKKESFPLTVTSAQKNPTAFYLCASSRPPNRGKNYGYTFGSGTRLTVV.

A note on this clone: The same CDR3 is also encoded by other DNA sequences in this sample. V and J are TRBV5-1 and TRBJ2-7, with 10 bases lining up with TRBD2. There are 15 residues in the CDR3. In germline, CDR1 is SGHRS, CDR2 YFSETQ. The V gene end was trimmed by 4 bases and the J gene end by 4 bases; junction bases not matched to a gene: 8. The CDR3 protein is CASSPLAGDLYEQYF. The CDR3 nucleotides read TGCGCCAGCAGCCCTCTAGCGGGAGATCTGTACGAGCAGTACTTC.

V usage is TRBV5-1 and J usage is TRBJ2-1; TRBD2 matches 11 bases. The germline CDR1 and CDR2 sequences are SGHRS and YFSETQ. V was pared by 5 bases and J by 8 bases, with 9 bases of the junction left unmatched. This CDR3 is 15 amino acids long. The CDR3 reads CASSFTSGSGYEQFF. The CDR3 bases are TGCGCCAGCAGTTTCACTAGCGGGAGCGGCTATGAGCAGTTCTTC.

This chain links TRBV4-1 with TRBJ2-7, with D tentatively TRBD1 (6 bases). V lost 0 bases to trimming and J lost 4 bases, with 13 bases between them. This CDR3 comprises 15 residues. Looked up from germline, CDR1 is MGHRA and CDR2 is YSYEKL. This CDR3 reads CASSQDPTGTYEQYF. CDR3 DNA sequence: TGCGCCAGCAGCCAAGATCCGACAGGAACTTACGAGCAGTACTTC.

The chain carries TRBV6-5 and TRBJ1-2, with 8 positions matching TRBD1. This CDR3 is 13 amino acids long. The V and J ends lost 8 bases and 4 bases, in that order; junction bases with no gene match: 6. Germline V gene lookup returns CDR1 MNHEY and CDR2 SVGAGI. The CDR3 spells CASHRQGIYGYTF. Here the CDR3 DNA reads TGTGCCAGCCATAGACAGGGGATCTATGGCTACACCTTC.

The chain uses TRBV2 and TRBJ2-7; 7 nucleotides agree with TRBD2. The CDR3 totals 15 residues. J gave up 0 bases and V 7 bases, and 9 bases lay outside the gene matches. Germline V gene data show CDR1 as SNHLY and CDR2 as FYNNEI. The CDR3 protein is CASIGGTLSSYEQYF. CDR3 DNA: TGTGCCAGCATCGGGGGGACCTTGAGCTCCTACGAGCAGTACTTC.

The chain uses TRBV2 and TRBJ2-1, with TRBD2 matching over 7 bases. CDR3 size: 15 residues. Germline-derived CDR1 and CDR2 are SNHLY and FYNNEI. V was pared by 6 bases and J by 4 bases, with 9 bases of the junction left unmatched. DNA of the CDR3: TGTGCCAGCAGGGAGGCGGGAGACCTGTACAATGAGCAGTTCTTC. Amino acids: CASREAGDLYNEQFF. Full variable domain (outside the CDR3, taken from reference TRBV2 and TRBJ2-1): EPEVTQTPSHQVTQMGQEVILRCVPISNHLYFYWYRQILGQKVEFLVSFYNNEISEKSEIFDDQFSVERPDGSNFTLKIRSTKLEDSAMYFCASREAGDLYNEQFFGPGTRLTVL.

The genes are TRBV5-1 and TRBJ2-2, with 7 bases matching TRBD1. From germline, CDR1 is SGHRS and CDR2 YFSETQ. J lost 6 bases, V lost 5 bases, and 7 bases had no gene match. CDR3 size: 14 residues. The chain's CDR3 is CASRMWQGAGELFF. The CDR3 bases are TGCGCCAGCAGGATGTGGCAGGGGGCCGGGGAGCTGTTTTTT.

The chain is built from TRBV14 and TRBJ2-3; 8 positions match TRBD1. The V segment lost 0 bases and the J segment 2 bases; nucleotides outside the gene matches: 4. Germline CDR1 reads SGHDN; CDR2 reads FVKESK. This CDR3 comprises 16 residues. CDR3 sequence reads: CASSQERGQVTDTQYF. The CDR3 nucleotides are TGTGCCAGCAGCCAAGAGCGGGGACAGGTCACAGATACGCAGTATTTT.

The V and J genes are TRBV9 and TRBJ2-1, with 7 nucleotides matching TRBD2. Per germline, CDR1 SGDLS and CDR2 YYNGEE. The trim removed 3 bases at V and 7 bases at J, leaving 4 bases unmatched. The CDR3 sequence is 13 residues long. The CDR3 nucleotides read TGTGCCAGCAGCGGACTAGCCGGGAATGAGCAGTTCTTC. Translation: CASSGLAGNEQFF.

The V call is TRBV7-9, the J call TRBJ1-2, with D uncertain. The CDR3 contains 12 residues. V was clipped by 5 bases and J by 2 bases, with 6 bases between them. The germline V gene encodes CDR1 SEHNR and CDR2 FQNEAQ (reference sequence). CDR3 DNA: TGTGCCAGCAGCACAGACAACTATGGCTACACCTTC. The encoded protein is CASSTDNYGYTF.